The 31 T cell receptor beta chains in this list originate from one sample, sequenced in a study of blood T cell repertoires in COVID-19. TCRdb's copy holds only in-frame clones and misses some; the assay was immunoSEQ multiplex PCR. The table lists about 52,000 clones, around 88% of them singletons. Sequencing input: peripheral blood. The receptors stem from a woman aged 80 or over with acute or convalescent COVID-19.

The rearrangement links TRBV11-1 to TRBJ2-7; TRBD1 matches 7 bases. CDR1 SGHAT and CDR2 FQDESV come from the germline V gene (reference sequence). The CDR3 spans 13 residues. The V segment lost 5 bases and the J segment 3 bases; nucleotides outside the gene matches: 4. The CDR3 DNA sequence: TGTGCCAGCAGCCGACAGGGCCGCTACGAGCAGTACTTC. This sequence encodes CASSRQGRYEQYF.

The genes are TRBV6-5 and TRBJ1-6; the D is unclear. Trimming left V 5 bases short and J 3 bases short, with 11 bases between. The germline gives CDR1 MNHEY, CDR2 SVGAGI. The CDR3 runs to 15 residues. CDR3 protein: CASSTTDFYNSPLHF. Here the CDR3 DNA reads TGTGCCAGCAGTACGACGGACTTCTATAATTCACCCCTCCACTTT.

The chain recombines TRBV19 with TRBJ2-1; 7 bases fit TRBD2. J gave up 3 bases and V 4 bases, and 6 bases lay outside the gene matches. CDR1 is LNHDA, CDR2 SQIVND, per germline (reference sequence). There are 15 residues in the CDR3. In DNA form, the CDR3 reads TGTGCCAGTAGTAGGGTGGCGGGGGACTACAATGAGCAGTTCTTC. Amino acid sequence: CASSRVAGDYNEQFF.

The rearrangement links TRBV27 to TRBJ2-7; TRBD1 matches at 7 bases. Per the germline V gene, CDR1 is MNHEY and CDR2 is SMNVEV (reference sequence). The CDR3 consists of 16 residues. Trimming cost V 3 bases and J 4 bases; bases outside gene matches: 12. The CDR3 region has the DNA TGTGCCAGCAGTTTTAGGACAGGACAGGCGGATTACGAGCAGTACTTC. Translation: CASSFRTGQADYEQYF.

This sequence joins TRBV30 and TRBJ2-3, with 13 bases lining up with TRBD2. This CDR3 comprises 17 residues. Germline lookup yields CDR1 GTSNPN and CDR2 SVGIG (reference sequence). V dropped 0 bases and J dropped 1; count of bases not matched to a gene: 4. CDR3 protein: CAWSVAGLAGGTDTQYF. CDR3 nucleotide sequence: TGTGCCTGGAGTGTCGCCGGACTAGCGGGGGGCACAGATACGCAGTATTTT. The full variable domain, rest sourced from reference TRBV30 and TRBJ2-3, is SQTIHQWPATLVQPVGSPLSLECTVEGTSNPNLYWYRQAAGRGLQLLFYSVGIGQISSEVPQNLSASRPQDRQFILSSKKLLLSDSGFYLCAWSVAGLAGGTDTQYFGPGTRLTVL.

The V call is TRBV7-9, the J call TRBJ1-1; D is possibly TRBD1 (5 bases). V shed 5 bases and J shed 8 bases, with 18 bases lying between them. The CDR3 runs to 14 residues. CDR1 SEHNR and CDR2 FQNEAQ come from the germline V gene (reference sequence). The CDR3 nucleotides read TGTGCCAGCAGCCCTAACACAGGACCTGGGGAAGCTTTCTTT. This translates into CASSPNTGPGEAFF.

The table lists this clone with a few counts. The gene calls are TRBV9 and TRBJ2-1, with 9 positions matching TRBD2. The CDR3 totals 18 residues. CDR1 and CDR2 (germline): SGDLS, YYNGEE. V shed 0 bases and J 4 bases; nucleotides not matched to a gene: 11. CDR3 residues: CASSVAVAGARRYNEQFF. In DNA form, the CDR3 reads TGTGCCAGCAGCGTAGCCGTAGCGGGGGCCAGAAGGTACAATGAGCAGTTCTTC.

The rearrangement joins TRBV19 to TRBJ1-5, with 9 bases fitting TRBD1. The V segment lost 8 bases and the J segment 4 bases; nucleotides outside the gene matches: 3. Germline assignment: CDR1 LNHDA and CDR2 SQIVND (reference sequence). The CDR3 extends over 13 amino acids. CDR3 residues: CASSQGANQPQHF. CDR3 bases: TGTGCCAGTTCACAGGGGGCGAATCAGCCCCAGCATTTT.

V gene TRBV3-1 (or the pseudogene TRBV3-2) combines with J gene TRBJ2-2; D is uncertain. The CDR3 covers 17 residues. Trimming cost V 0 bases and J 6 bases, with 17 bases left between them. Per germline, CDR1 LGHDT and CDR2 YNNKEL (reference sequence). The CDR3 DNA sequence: TGTGCCAGCAGCCAAGATTTAGGTCCAGGTGGCCCCGGGGAGCTGTTTTTT. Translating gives CASSQDLGPGGPGELFF.

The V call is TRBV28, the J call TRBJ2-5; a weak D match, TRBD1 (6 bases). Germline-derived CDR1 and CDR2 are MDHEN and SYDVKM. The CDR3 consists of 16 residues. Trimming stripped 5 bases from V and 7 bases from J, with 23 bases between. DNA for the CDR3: TGTGCCAGCAGTGGCCCTGGGGACATTTCTCGGGGGACCCAGTACTTC. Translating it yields CASSGPGDISRGTQYF.

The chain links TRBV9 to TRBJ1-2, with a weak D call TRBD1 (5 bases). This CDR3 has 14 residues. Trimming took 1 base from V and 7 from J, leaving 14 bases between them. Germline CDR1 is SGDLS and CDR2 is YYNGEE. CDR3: CASSVRSGLGGYTF. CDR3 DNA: TGTGCCAGCAGCGTAAGATCAGGGCTCGGTGGCTACACCTTC.

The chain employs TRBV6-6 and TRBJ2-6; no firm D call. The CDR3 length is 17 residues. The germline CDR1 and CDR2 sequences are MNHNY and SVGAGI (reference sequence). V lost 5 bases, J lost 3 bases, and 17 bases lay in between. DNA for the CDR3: TGTGCCAGCAGTCCCACGTCAGGCCTCGGTGGGGCCAACGTCCTGACTTTC. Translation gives CASSPTSGLGGANVLTF.

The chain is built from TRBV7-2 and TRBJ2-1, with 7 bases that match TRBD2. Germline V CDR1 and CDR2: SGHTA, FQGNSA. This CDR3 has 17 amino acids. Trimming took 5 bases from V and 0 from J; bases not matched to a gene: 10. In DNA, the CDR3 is TGTGCCAGCAGCCTTCAAGCGGGGATGAGCTCCTACAATGAGCAGTTCTTC. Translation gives CASSLQAGMSSYNEQFF.

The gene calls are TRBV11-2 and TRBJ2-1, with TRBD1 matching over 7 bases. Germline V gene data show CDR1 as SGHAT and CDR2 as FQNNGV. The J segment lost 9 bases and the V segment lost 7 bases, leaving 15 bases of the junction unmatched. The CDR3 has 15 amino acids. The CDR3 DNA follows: TGTGCCAGCACTCGCGAGGGACAGACTATGGCTGAGCAGTTCTTC. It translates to CASTREGQTMAEQFF.

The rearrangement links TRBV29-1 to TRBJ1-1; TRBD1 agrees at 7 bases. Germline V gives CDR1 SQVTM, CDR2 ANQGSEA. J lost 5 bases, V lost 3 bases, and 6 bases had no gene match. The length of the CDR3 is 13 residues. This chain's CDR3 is CSVETGLRTEAFF. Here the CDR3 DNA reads TGCAGCGTTGAGACAGGGTTGAGAACTGAAGCTTTCTTT. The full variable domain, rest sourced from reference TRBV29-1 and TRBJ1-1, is SAVISQKPSRDICQRGTSLTIQCQVDSQVTMMFWYRQQPGQSLTLIATANQGSEATYESGFVIDKFPISRPNLTFSTLTVSNMSPEDSSIYLCSVETGLRTEAFFGQGTRLTVV.

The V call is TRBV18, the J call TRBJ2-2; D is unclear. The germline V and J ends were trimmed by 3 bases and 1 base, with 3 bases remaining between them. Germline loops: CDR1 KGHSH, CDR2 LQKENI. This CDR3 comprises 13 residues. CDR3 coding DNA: TGTGCCAGCTCACCCCTGAACACCGGGGAGCTGTTTTTT. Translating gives CASSPLNTGELFF. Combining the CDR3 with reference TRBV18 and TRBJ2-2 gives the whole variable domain NAGVMQNPRHLVRRRGQEARLRCSPMKGHSHVYWYRQLPEEGLKFMVYLQKENIIDESGMPKERFSAEFPKEGPSILRIQQVVRGDSAAYFCASSPLNTGELFFGEGSRLTVL.

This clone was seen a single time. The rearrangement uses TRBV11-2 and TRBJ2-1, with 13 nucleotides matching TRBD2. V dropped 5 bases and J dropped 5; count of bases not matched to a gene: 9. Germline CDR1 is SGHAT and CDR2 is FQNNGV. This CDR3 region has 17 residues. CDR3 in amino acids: CASSLQPGTSGNNEQFF. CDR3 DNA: TGTGCCAGCAGCCTACAACCCGGGACTAGCGGGAACAATGAGCAGTTCTTC. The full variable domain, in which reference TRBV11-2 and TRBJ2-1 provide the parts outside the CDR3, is EAGVAQSPRYKIIEKRQSVAFWCNPISGHATLYWYQQILGQGPKLLIQFQNNGVVDDSQLPKDRFSAERLKGVDSTLKIQPAKLEDSAVYLCASSLQPGTSGNNEQFFGPGTRLTVL.

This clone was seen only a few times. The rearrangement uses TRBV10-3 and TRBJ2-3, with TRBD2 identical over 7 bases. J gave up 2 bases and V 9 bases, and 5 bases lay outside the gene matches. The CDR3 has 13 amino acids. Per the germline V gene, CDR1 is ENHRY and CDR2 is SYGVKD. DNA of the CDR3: TGTGCCATGGGGGACTATAACACAGATACGCAGTATTTT. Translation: CAMGDYNTDTQYF.

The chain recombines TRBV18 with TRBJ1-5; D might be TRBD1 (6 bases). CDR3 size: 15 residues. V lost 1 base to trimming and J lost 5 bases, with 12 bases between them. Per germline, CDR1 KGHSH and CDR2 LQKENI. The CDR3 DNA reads TGTGCCAGCTCACCACGGTCAGGGGTTTATCAGCCCCAGCATTTT. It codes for CASSPRSGVYQPQHF.

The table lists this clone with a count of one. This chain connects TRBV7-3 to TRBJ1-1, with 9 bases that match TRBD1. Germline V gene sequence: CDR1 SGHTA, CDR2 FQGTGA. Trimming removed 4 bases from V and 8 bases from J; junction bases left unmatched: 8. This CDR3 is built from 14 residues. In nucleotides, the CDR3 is TGTGCCAGCAGCTATGGGACAGGGTCGGGGGAAGCTTTCTTT. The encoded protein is CASSYGTGSGEAFF.

CDR3: CASRLGGSGRPWTGELFF. In DNA, the CDR3 is TGTGCAAGTCGCTTAGGAGGTAGCGGGAGGCCCTGGACCGGGGAGCTGTTTTTT. The V call is TRBV12-2, the J call TRBJ2-2; the table's D call TRBD2 went unverified against the DNA. TRBV12-2 counts as a pseudogene. This CDR3 contains 18 residues.

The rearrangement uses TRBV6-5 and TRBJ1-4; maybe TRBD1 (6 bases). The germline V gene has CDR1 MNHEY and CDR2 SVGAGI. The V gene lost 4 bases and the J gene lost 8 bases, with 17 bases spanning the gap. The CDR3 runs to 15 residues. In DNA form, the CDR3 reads TGTGCCAGCAGTTCCCGTGGGGCAGGGGCAGAAAAACTGTTTTTT. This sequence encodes CASSSRGAGAEKLFF.

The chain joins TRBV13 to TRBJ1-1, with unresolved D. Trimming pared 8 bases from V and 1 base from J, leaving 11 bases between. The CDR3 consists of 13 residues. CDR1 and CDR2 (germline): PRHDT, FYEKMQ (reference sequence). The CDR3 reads CASERRGNTEAFF. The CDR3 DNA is TGTGCCAGCGAGCGGCGAGGGAACACTGAAGCTTTCTTT.

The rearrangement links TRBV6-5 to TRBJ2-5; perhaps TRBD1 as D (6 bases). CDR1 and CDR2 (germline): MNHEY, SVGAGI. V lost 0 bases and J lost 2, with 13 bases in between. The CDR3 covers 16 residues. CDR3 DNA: TGTGCCAGCAGTTACTCGATTGCAGGGGCGCAAGAGACCCAGTACTTC. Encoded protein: CASSYSIAGAQETQYF.

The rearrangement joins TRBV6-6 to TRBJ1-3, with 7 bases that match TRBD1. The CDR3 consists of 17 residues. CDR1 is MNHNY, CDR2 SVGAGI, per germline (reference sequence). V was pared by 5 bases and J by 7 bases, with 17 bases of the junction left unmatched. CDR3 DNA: TGTGCCAGCAGTCTACTTTGGACAGGTTCGGCGGGGAACACCATATATTTT. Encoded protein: CASSLLWTGSAGNTIYF.

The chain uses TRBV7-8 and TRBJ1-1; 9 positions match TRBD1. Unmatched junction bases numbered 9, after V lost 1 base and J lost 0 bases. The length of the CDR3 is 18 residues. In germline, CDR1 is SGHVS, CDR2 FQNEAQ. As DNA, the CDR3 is TGTGCCAGCAGCTTAGTCGGGACAGGGAGTTTATTGAACACTGAAGCTTTCTTT. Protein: CASSLVGTGSLLNTEAFF.

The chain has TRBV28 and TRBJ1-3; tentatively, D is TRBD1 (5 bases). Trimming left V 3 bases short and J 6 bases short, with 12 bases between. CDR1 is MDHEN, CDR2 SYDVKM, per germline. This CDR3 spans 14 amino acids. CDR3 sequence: CASSFLGLQNTIYF. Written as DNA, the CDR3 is TGTGCCAGCAGTTTTCTGGGACTTCAAAACACCATATATTTT.

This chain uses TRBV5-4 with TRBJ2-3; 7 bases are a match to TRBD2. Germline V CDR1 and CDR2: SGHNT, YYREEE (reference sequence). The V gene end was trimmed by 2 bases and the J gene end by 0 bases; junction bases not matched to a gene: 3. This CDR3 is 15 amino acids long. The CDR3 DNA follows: TGTGCCAGCAGCTTAGCGGGGCTCAGCACAGATACGCAGTATTTT. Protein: CASSLAGLSTDTQYF.

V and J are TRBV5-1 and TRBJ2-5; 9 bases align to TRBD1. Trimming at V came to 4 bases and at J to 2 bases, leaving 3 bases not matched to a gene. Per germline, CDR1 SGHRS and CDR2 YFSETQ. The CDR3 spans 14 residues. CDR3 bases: TGCGCCAGCAGCCACGGACAGGGGCAAGAGACCCAGTACTTC. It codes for CASSHGQGQETQYF.

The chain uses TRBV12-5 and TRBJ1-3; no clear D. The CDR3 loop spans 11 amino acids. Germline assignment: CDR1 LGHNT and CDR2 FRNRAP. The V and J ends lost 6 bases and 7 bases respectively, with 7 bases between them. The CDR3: CASGPLNTIYF. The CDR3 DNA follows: TGTGCTAGTGGCCCCCTCAACACCATATATTTT.

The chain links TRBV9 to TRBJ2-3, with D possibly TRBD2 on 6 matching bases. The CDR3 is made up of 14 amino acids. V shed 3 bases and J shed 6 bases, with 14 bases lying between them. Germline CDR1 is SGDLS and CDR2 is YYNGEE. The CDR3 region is CASSETTRGDTQYF. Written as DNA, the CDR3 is TGTGCCAGCAGCGAGACGACTAGAGGGGATACGCAGTATTTT. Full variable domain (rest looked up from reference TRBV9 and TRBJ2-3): DSGVTQTPKHLITATGQRVTLRCSPRSGDLSVYWYQQSLDQGLQFLIQYYNGEERAKGNILERFSAQQFPDLHSELNLSSLELGDSALYFCASSETTRGDTQYFGPGTRLTVL.